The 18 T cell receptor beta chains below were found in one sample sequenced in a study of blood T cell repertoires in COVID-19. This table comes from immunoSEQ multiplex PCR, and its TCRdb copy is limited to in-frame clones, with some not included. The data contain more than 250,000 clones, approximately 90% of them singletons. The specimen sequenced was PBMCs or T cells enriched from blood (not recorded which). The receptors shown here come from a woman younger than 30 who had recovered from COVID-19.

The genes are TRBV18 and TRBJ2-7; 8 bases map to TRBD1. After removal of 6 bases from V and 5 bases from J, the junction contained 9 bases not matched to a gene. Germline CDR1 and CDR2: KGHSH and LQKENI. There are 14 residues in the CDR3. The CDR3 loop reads CASSPQGAGNEQYF. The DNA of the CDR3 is TGTGCCAGCTCCCCCCAGGGGGCGGGAAACGAGCAGTACTTC.

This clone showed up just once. DNA for the CDR3: TGTGCCAGCAGCGTTTCCACCGGGACAGGGGCCCCTTCACCCCTCCACTTT. Its translation is CASSVSTGTGAPSPLHF. The chain links TRBV11-2 to TRBJ1-6; TRBD1 agrees at 10 bases. Per the germline V gene, CDR1 is SGHAT and CDR2 is FQNNGV. With V trimmed by 5 bases and J by 9 bases, 13 bases remained unmatched. CDR3 size: 17 residues.

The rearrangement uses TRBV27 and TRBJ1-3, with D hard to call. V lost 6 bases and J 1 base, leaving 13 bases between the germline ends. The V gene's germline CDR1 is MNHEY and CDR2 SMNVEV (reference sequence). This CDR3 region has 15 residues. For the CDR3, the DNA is TGTGCCAGCAGGTCAGGTGGATGGTCTGGAAACACCATATATTTT. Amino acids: CASRSGGWSGNTIYF.

The CDR3 sequence is CASSPTGDVADTQYF. The CDR3 coding sequence is TGTGCCAGCTCCCCGACAGGGGACGTAGCAGATACGCAGTATTTT. The chain recombines TRBV7-3 with TRBJ2-3; the match to TRBD1 covers 8 bases. V shed 8 bases and J 4 bases; nucleotides not matched to a gene: 11. This CDR3 contains 15 residues. Germline V lookup: CDR1 SGHTA, CDR2 FQGTGA. The full variable domain, with the rest looked up from reference TRBV7-3 and TRBJ2-3, is GAGVSQTPSNKVTEKGKYVELRCDPISGHTALYWYRQSLGQGPEFLIYFQGTGAADDSGLPNDRFFAVRPEGSVSTLKIQRTERGDSAVYLCASSPTGDVADTQYFGPGTRLTVL.

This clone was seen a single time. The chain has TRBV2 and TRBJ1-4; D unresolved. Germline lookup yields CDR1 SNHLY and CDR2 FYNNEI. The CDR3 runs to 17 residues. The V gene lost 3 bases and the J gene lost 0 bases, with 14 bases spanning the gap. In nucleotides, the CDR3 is TGTGCCAGCAGTGACCCACAGAGACACACAACTAATGAAAAACTGTTTTTT. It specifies CASSDPQRHTTNEKLFF.

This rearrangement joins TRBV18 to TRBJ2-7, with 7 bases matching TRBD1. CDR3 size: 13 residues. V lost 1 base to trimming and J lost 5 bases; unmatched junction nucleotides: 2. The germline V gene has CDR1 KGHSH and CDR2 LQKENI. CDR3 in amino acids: CASSPQGGHEQYF. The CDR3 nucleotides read TGTGCCAGCTCACCACAAGGGGGCCACGAGCAGTACTTC.

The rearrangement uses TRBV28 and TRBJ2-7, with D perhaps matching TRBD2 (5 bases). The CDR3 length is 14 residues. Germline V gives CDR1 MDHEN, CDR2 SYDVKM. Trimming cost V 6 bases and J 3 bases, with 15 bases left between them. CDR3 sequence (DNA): TGTGCCAGCAGAGAGCGTCGGACTGGCTACGAGCAGTACTTC. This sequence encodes CASRERRTGYEQYF.

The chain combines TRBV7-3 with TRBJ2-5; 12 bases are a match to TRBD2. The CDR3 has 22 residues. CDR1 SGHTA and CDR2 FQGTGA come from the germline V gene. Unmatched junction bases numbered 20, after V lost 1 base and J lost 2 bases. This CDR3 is CASSLKGHQGWLAGGRQETQYF. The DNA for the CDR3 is TGTGCCAGCAGCTTAAAGGGACATCAGGGGTGGCTAGCGGGAGGGCGACAAGAGACCCAGTACTTC.

The CDR3 here is CASSETRDSPLNTEAFF. CDR3 sequence (DNA): TGTGCCAGTAGTGAAACCCGGGACAGCCCTTTAAACACTGAAGCTTTCTTT. This chain connects TRBV19 to TRBJ1-1; 7 bases agree with TRBD1. J was trimmed by 2 bases and V by 5 bases; bases with no gene match: 14. This CDR3 is built from 17 residues. Germline V gene sequence: CDR1 LNHDA, CDR2 SQIVND (reference sequence).

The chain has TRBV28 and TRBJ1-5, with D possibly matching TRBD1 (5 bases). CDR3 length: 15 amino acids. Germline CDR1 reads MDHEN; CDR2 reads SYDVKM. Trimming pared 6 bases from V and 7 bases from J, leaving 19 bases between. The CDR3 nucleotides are TGTGCCAGCAGAACCCCCCACAGGTGGGGCCAGCCCCAGCATTTT. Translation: CASRTPHRWGQPQHF.

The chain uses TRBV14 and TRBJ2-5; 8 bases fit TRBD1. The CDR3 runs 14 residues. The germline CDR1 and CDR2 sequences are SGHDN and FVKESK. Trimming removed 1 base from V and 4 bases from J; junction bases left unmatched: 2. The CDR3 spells CASSQAGGGETQYF. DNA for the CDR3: TGTGCCAGCAGCCAAGCAGGGGGCGGAGAGACCCAGTACTTC. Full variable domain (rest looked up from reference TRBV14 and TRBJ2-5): EAGVTQFPSHSVIEKGQTVTLRCDPISGHDNLYWYRRVMGKEIKFLLHFVKESKQDESGMPNNRFLAERTGGTYSTLKVQPAELEDSGVYFCASSQAGGGETQYFGPGTRLLVL.

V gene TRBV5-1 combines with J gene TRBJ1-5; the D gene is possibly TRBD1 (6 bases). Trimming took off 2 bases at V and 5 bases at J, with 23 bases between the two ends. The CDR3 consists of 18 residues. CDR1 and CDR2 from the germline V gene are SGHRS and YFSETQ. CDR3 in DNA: TGCGCCAGCAGCTTCCGACAGGCTTTGGCCCCTTGCTATCAGCCCCAGCATTTT. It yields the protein CASSFRQALAPCYQPQHF.

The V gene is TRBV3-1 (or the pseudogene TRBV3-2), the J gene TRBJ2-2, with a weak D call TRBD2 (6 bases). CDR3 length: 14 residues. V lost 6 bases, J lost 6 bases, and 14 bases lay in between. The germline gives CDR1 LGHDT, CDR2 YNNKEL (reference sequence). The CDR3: CASSRQTGAGELFF. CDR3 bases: TGTGCCAGCAGTCGCCAAACGGGGGCCGGGGAGCTGTTTTTT.

The CDR3 loop is CAWSYRGGYTEAFF. In nucleotides, the CDR3 is TGTGCCTGGAGTTACAGGGGGGGGTACACTGAAGCTTTCTTT. The chain couples TRBV30 to TRBJ1-1, with 8 bases matching TRBD1. Germline V gene data show CDR1 as GTSNPN and CDR2 as SVGIG (reference sequence). Trimming took 2 bases from V and 3 from J; bases not matched to a gene: 5. This CDR3 region has 14 residues.

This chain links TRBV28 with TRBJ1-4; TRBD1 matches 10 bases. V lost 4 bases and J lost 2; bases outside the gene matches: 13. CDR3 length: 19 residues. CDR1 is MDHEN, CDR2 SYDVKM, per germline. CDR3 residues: CASSSTGTGVVVTNEKLFF. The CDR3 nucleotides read TGTGCCAGCAGTTCAACCGGGACAGGGGTCGTAGTGACTAATGAAAAACTGTTTTTT.

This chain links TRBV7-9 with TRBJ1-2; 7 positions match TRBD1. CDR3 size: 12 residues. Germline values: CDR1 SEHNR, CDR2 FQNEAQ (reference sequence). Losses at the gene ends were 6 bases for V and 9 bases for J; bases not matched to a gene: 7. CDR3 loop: CASSYTTGSYTF. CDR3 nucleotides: TGTGCCAGCAGTTATACGACAGGGAGCTACACCTTC.

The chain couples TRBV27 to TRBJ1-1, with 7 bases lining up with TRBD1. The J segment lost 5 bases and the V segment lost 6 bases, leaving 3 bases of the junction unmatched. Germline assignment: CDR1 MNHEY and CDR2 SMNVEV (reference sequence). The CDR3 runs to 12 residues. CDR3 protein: CASRSGGTEAFF. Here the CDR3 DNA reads TGTGCCAGCAGATCAGGGGGAACTGAAGCTTTCTTT.

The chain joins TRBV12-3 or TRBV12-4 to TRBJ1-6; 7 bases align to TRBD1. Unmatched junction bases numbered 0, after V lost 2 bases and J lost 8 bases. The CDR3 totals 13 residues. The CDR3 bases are TGTGCCAGCAGTTTACAGGGGGATTCACCCCTCCACTTT. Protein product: CASSLQGDSPLHF.